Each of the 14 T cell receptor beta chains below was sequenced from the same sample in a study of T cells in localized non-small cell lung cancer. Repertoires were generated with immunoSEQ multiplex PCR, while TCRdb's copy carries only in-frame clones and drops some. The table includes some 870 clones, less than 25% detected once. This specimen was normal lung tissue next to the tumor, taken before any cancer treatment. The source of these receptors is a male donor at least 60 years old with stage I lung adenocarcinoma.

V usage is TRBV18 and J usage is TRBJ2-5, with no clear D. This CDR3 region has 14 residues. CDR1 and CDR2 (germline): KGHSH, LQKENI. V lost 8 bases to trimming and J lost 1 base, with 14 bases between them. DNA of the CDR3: TGTGCCAGCCAGGAGTTGCAATCCCAAGAGACCCAGTACTTC. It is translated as CASQELQSQETQYF.

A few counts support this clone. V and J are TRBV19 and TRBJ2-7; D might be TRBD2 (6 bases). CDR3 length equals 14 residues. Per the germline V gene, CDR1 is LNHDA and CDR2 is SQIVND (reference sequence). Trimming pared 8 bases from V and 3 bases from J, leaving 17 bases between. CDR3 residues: CASLPHGRGYEQYF. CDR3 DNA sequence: TGTGCCAGTCTCCCCCACGGGCGGGGCTACGAGCAGTACTTC. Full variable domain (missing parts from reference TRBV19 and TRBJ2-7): DGGITQSPKYLFRKEGQNVTLSCEQNLNHDAMYWYRQDPGQGLRLIYYSQIVNDFQKGDIAEGYSVSREKKESFPLTVTSAQKNPTAFYLCASLPHGRGYEQYFGPGTRLTVT.

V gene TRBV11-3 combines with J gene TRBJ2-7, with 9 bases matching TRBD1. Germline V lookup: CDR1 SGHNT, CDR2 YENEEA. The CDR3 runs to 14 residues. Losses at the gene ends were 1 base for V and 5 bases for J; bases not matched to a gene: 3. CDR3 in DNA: TGTGCCAGCAGCTTAGGCCGGGACAGGGACGAGCAGTACTTC. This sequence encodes CASSLGRDRDEQYF.

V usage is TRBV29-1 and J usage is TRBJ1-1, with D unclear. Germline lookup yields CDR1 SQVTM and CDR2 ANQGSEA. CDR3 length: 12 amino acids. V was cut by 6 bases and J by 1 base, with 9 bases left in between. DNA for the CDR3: TGCAGCGTATGGTGGGGGAACACTGAAGCTTTCTTT. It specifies CSVWWGNTEAFF.

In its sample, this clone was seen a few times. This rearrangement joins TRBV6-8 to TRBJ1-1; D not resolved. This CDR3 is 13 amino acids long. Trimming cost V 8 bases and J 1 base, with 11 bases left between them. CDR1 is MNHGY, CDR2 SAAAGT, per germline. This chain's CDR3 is CASSPIENTEAFF. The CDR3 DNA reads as TGTGCCAGCTCCCCAATAGAGAACACTGAAGCTTTCTTT.

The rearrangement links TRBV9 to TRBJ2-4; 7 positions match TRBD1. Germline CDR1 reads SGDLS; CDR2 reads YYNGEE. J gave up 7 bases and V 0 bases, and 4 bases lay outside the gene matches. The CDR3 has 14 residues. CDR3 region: CASSVGQGGNIQYF. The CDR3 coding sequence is TGTGCCAGCAGCGTAGGACAGGGTGGTAACATTCAGTACTTC.

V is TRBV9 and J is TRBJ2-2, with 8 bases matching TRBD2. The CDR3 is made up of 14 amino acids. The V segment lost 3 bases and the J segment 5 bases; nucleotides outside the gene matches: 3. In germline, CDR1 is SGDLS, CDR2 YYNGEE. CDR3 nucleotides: TGTGCCAGCAGCGGGCAGCGGGGGACCGGGGAGCTGTTTTTT. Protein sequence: CASSGQRGTGELFF.

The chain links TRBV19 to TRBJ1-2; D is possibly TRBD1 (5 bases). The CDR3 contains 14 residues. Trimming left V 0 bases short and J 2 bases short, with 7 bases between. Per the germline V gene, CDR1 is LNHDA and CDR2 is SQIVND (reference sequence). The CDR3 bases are TGTGCCAGTAGTATAGACGGGGGAAACTATGGCTACACCTTC. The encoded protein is CASSIDGGNYGYTF.

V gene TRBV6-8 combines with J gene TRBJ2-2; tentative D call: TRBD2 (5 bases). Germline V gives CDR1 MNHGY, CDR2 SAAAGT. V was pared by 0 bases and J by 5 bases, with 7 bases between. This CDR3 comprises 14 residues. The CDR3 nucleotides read TGTGCCAGCAGTTACTCAGAGGGAACCGGGGAGCTGTTTTTT. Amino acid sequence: CASSYSEGTGELFF.

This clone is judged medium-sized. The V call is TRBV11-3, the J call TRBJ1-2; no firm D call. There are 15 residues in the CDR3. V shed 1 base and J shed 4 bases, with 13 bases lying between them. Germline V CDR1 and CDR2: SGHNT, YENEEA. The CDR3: CASSLVNREGYGYTF. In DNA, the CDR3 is TGTGCCAGCAGCTTAGTCAATAGGGAGGGCTATGGCTACACCTTC.

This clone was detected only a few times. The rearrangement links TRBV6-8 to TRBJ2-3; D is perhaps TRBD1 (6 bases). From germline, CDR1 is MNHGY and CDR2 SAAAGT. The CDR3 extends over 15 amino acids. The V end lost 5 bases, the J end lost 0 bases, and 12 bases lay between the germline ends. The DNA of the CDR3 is TGTGCCAGCAGTGACGGAGACAGGAGCACAGATACGCAGTATTTT. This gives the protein CASSDGDRSTDTQYF.

CDR3 sequence: CASSSFERGGLELFF. CDR3 coding DNA: TGTGCCAGCAGTTCTTTCGAGCGGGGGGGTCTGGAGCTGTTTTTT. This chain joins TRBV11-3 and TRBJ2-2; 10 bases are a match to TRBD2. Germline assignment: CDR1 SGHNT and CDR2 YENEEA. J was trimmed by 10 bases and V by 6 bases; bases with no gene match: 11. CDR3 length: 15 residues.

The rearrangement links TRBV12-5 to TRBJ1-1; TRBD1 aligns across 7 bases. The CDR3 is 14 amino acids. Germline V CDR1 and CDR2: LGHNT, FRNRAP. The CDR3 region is CASGTVLMNTEAFF. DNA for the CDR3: TGTGCCAGCGGGACAGTGCTCATGAACACTGAAGCTTTCTTT. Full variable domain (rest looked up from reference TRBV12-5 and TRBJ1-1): DARVTQTPRHKVTEMGQEVTMRCQPILGHNTVFWYRQTMMQGLELLAYFRNRAPLDDSGMPKDRFSAEMPDATLATLKIQPSEPRDSAVYFCASGTVLMNTEAFFGQGTRLTVV.

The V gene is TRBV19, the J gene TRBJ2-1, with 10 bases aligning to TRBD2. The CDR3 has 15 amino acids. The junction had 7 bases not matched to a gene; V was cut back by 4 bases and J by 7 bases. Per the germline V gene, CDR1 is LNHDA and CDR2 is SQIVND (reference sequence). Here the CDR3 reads CASSTRTSGLNEQFF. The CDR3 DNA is TGTGCCAGTAGTACCCGGACTAGCGGCCTAAATGAGCAGTTCTTC.